Below are 18 T cell receptor beta chains sequenced from a single sample in a study of beta chain features in type 1 diabetes. Overall study results and limits: Among patients with Type 1 diabetes, TCRB CDR3s were moderately but significantly shorter in every one of the four CD4+ subsets.

Every isolated RNA sample was fully reverse transcribed, so sequencing captured expressed TCRB transcripts. Clones were sequenced by immunoSEQ multiplex PCR, and TCRdb holds only the in-frame ones, with some missing. The sample contains 400,000 or so clones, over 9.5% of which appear only once. Their antigens are not known. The source material was naive CD4+ T cells from blood. The receptors were gathered from a woman in her late teens or twenties with type 1 diabetes.

This CDR3 is CASRPGTSWGIQYF. The DNA of the CDR3 is TGTGCCAGCAGACCCGGGACTAGCTGGGGCATTCAGTACTTC. V gene TRBV28 combines with J gene TRBJ2-4, with 9 nucleotides matching TRBD2. Trimming cost V 6 bases and J 9 bases; bases outside gene matches: 9. This CDR3 comprises 14 residues. Germline CDR1 is MDHEN and CDR2 is SYDVKM.

This chain joins TRBV7-2 and TRBJ2-2, with TRBD2 as a possible D gene (6 bases). The CDR3 spans 15 residues. Per germline, CDR1 SGHTA and CDR2 FQGNSA. V was pared by 3 bases and J by 1 base, with 9 bases between. Here the CDR3 reads CASSFGRGNTGELFF. The CDR3 DNA reads TGTGCCAGCAGCTTCGGGCGGGGGAACACCGGGGAGCTGTTTTTT.

This clone was counted only a few times. The chain combines TRBV6-1 with TRBJ2-2; the match to TRBD2 covers 7 bases. V dropped 7 bases and J dropped 5; count of bases not matched to a gene: 7. The CDR3 covers 14 residues. Germline assignment: CDR1 MNHNS and CDR2 SASEGT. This chain's CDR3 is CASTLGRGTGELFF. Here the CDR3 DNA reads TGTGCCAGCACCTTGGGGCGGGGGACCGGGGAGCTGTTTTTT.

The rearrangement uses TRBV25-1 and TRBJ2-1, with 9 bases that match TRBD1. The CDR3 runs to 15 residues. Germline loops: CDR1 MGHDK, CDR2 SYGVNS. The V and J ends lost 4 bases and 1 base, in that order; junction bases with no gene match: 2. The CDR3 coding sequence is TGTGCCAGCAGTGGGGGACAGGGTTCCTACAATGAGCAGTTCTTC. Amino acids: CASSGGQGSYNEQFF. Full variable domain (rest looked up from reference TRBV25-1 and TRBJ2-1): EADIYQTPRYLVIGTGKKITLECSQTMGHDKMYWYQQDPGMELHLIHYSYGVNSTEKGDLSSESTVSRIRTEHFPLTLESARPSHTSQYLCASSGGQGSYNEQFFGPGTRLTVL.

This clone was seen only a few times. This sequence joins TRBV5-6 and TRBJ2-1; 7 bases are shared with TRBD2. The CDR3 sequence is 15 residues long. Germline CDR1 and CDR2: SGHDT and YYEEEE. Trimming removed 2 bases from V and 9 bases from J; junction bases left unmatched: 11. The CDR3 DNA reads as TGTGCCAGCAGCTTACAAACCCACCGCGGGGGTGAGCAGTTCTTC. Amino acid sequence: CASSLQTHRGGEQFF.

The chain links TRBV28 to TRBJ1-1; D remains ambiguous. V was cut by 5 bases and J by 2 bases, with 9 bases left in between. The CDR3 consists of 13 residues. Germline CDR1 and CDR2: MDHEN and SYDVKM. CDR3 in amino acids: CASSLTRNTEAFF. The CDR3, as DNA: TGTGCCAGCAGTCTGACAAGAAACACTGAAGCTTTCTTT.

This clone turned up a few times. The rearrangement uses TRBV30 and TRBJ2-7; 7 nucleotides match TRBD1. Germline V gives CDR1 GTSNPN, CDR2 SVGIG (reference sequence). The CDR3 is made up of 14 amino acids. With 1 base clipped from V and 2 bases from J, the junction kept 5 bases outside the gene matches. DNA of the CDR3: TGTGCCTGGAGTGATGGGACAGCTACCTACGAGCAGTACTTC. This codes for CAWSDGTATYEQYF.

The J gene is TRBJ1-4, the V gene TRBV7-9; 7 bases match TRBD1. The CDR3 totals 14 residues. Germline V gene lookup returns CDR1 SEHNR and CDR2 FQNEAQ (reference sequence). V shed 3 bases, J shed 4 bases, and the junction held 2 bases outside the gene matches. CDR3 protein: CASSFQGVNEKLFF. The DNA of the CDR3 is TGTGCCAGCAGCTTCCAGGGGGTTAATGAAAAACTGTTTTTT.

This sequence joins TRBV5-4 and TRBJ1-2; perhaps TRBD1 as D (5 bases). V was clipped by 6 bases and J by 0 bases, with 15 bases between them. The CDR3 spans 15 residues. Germline-derived CDR1 and CDR2 are SGHNT and YYREEE (reference sequence). The CDR3 nucleotides are TGTGCCAGCAACCAAGGCGGGGGGACTAACTATGGCTACACCTTC. This sequence encodes CASNQGGGTNYGYTF.

In its sample, this clone was seen a few times. Written as DNA, the CDR3 is TGCAGCGTCCGAGCGGGAGGGATTCGCGAGCAGTACTTC. Its translation: CSVRAGGIREQYF. The V gene is TRBV29-1, the J gene TRBJ2-7; TRBD2 aligns across 10 bases. CDR1 is SQVTM and CDR2 is ANQGSEA in the germline V gene. Losses at the gene ends were 6 bases for V and 6 bases for J; bases not matched to a gene: 8. The CDR3 spans 13 residues.

This clone was seen more than once but under ten times. The chain is built from TRBV14 and TRBJ1-3; 11 bases map to TRBD1. CDR3 length: 18 residues. V gave up 2 bases and J gave up 0 bases; unmatched junction bases: 6. CDR1 is SGHDN and CDR2 is FVKESK in the germline V gene. The CDR3 region has the DNA TGTGCCAGCAGCCAATTTTGGGGACAGGGGGACTCTGGAAACACCATATATTTT. It specifies CASSQFWGQGDSGNTIYF.

The chain couples TRBV15 to TRBJ2-7, with 8 bases identical to TRBD1. This CDR3 has 14 amino acids. Germline V gene sequence: CDR1 LNHNV, CDR2 YYDKDF (reference sequence). V dropped 2 bases and J dropped 5; count of bases not matched to a gene: 5. The CDR3 sequence: CATSRPTGVHEQYF. The CDR3 region has the DNA TGTGCCACCAGCAGACCGACAGGGGTGCACGAGCAGTACTTC.

This rearrangement joins TRBV7-2 to TRBJ2-1; 12 bases align to TRBD2. Germline CDR1 is SGHTA and CDR2 is FQGNSA. The junction had 9 bases not matched to a gene; V was cut back by 2 bases and J by 4 bases. The CDR3 consists of 18 residues. The CDR3 loop reads CASSLYVLAGGLYNEQFF. CDR3 in DNA: TGTGCCAGCAGCTTATACGTCCTAGCGGGAGGGCTATACAATGAGCAGTTCTTC. The full variable domain, its missing parts supplied by reference TRBV7-2 and TRBJ2-1, is GAGVSQSPSNKVTEKGKDVELRCDPISGHTALYWYRQSLGQGLEFLIYFQGNSAPDKSGLPSDRFSAERTGGSVSTLTIQRTQQEDSAVYLCASSLYVLAGGLYNEQFFGPGTRLTVL.

V gene TRBV7-9 combines with J gene TRBJ1-6, with a tentative D call TRBD1 (6 bases). V lost 4 bases to trimming and J lost 10 bases, with 20 bases between them. The CDR3 is 16 amino acids. Germline CDR1 SEHNR, CDR2 FQNEAQ (reference sequence). CDR3 sequence reads: CASSSRGNRGASPLHF. CDR3 coding DNA: TGTGCCAGCAGCTCCAGGGGAAATAGAGGAGCCTCACCCCTCCACTTT.

This clone was counted only a few times. The CDR3 sequence: CASSFGRSGANVLTF. CDR3 nucleotides: TGTGCCAGCAGCTTTGGGCGCTCTGGGGCCAACGTCCTGACTTTC. This chain uses TRBV5-6 with TRBJ2-6, with no clear D. The V end was cut by 2 bases, the J end by 0 bases, with 6 bases between. The CDR3 is made up of 15 amino acids. Germline values: CDR1 SGHDT, CDR2 YYEEEE.

The chain employs TRBV10-3 and TRBJ2-1; 8 bases are shared with TRBD1. The trim removed 8 bases at V and 7 bases at J, leaving 4 bases unmatched. The CDR3 runs to 12 residues. Germline-derived CDR1 and CDR2 are ENHRY and SYGVKD. CDR3 nucleotides: TGTGCCATCGACAGGGGAAGTAATGAGCAGTTCTTC. Amino acid sequence: CAIDRGSNEQFF.

This clone has more than one count but fewer than ten. The rearrangement links TRBV5-4 to TRBJ2-5, with D tentatively TRBD1 (6 bases). Per the germline V gene, CDR1 is SGHNT and CDR2 is YYREEE (reference sequence). V lost 4 bases, J lost 1 base, and 20 bases lay in between. The CDR3 is 17 residues long. CDR3 protein: CASSATQGYVAQETQYF. The CDR3 DNA is TGTGCCAGCAGCGCTACACAGGGCTATGTAGCCCAAGAGACCCAGTACTTC.

V gene TRBV4-3 combines with J gene TRBJ1-2, with 7 nucleotides matching TRBD1. Germline values: CDR1 LGHNA, CDR2 YSLEER. The CDR3 runs 17 residues. The junction had 17 bases not matched to a gene; V was cut back by 2 bases and J by 8 bases. CDR3 DNA: TGCGCCAGCAGCCAAAACGAGAGCCCTACAGGGGTAGGGGGCTACACCTTC. This gives the protein CASSQNESPTGVGGYTF.